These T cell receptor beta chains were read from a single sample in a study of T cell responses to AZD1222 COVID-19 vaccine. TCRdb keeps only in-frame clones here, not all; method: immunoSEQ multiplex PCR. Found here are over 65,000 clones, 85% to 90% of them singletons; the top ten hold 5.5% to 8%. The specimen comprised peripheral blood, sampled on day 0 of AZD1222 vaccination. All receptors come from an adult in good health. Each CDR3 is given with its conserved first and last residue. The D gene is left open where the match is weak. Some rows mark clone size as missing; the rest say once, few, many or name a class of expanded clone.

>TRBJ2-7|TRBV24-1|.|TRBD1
TGTGCCACCAGTGATGCGACAGGGAGCTCCTACGAGCAGTACTTC
CATSDATGSSYEQYF
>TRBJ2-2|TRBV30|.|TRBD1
TGTGCCTGGAGTGTACTCCGACAGGGGGCCGCCGGGGAGCTGTTTTTT
CAWSVLRQGAAGELFF
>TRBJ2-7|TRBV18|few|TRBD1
TGTGCCAGCTCACCCCTGGGACAGGGGGTACTGGAGCAGTACTTC
CASSPLGQGVLEQYF
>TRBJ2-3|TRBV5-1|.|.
TGCGCCAGCAGCTTGAGCGGATCCCGCACAGATACGCAGTATTTT
CASSLSGSRTDTQYF
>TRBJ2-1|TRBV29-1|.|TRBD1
TGCAGCGTTGAGAAGACAGGGCAGGAGCAGTTCTTC
CSVEKTGQEQFF
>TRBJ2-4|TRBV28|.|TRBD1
TGTGCCAGCAGCCCTCGGGACAGGGGAAAAAACATTCAGTACTTC
CASSPRDRGKNIQYF
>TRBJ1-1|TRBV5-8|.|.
TGTGCCAGCGTCGGGAACACTGAAGCTTTCTTT
CASVGNTEAFF
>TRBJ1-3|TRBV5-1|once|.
TGCGCCAGCAGCTTGGTGGAAAGCTCTGGAAACACCATATATTTT
CASSLVESSGNTIYF
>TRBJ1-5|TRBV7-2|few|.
TGTGCCAGCAGCTTAGGGGTCATTAGCAATCAGCCCCAGCATTTT
CASSLGVISNQPQHF
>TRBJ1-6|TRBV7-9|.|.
TGTGCCAGCAGCAGCAGGGACTATAATTCACCCCTCCACTTT
CASSSRDYNSPLHF
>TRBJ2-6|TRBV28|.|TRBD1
TGTGCCAGCAGTCCACAGGGGGCGCAAGGGGCCAACGTCCTGACTTTC
CASSPQGAQGANVLTF
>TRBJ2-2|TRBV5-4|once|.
TGTGCCAGCACCCGGGTTGTCAACGGGGAGCTGTTTTTT
CASTRVVNGELFF
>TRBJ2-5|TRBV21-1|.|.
TGTGCCAGCAGCTCGGGAGTTGGGGAGACCCAGTACTTC
CASSSGVGETQYF
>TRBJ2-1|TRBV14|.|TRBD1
TGTGCCAGCAGCTCGGACAGGGGGCTAAGGAATGAGCAGTTCTTC
CASSSDRGLRNEQFF
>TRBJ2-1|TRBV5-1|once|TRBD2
TGCGCCAGCAGCTTCAGTACTAGCGAGTTTGAGCAGTTCTTC
CASSFSTSEFEQFF
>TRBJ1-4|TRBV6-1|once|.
TGTGCCAGCAGTGAAAGCCGGAGGGGCGAAAAACTGTTTTTT
CASSESRRGEKLFF
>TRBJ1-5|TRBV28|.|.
TGTGCCAGCAGGAAGTCGGGGGGTGGGGGTCAGCCCCAGCATTTT
CASRKSGGGGQPQHF